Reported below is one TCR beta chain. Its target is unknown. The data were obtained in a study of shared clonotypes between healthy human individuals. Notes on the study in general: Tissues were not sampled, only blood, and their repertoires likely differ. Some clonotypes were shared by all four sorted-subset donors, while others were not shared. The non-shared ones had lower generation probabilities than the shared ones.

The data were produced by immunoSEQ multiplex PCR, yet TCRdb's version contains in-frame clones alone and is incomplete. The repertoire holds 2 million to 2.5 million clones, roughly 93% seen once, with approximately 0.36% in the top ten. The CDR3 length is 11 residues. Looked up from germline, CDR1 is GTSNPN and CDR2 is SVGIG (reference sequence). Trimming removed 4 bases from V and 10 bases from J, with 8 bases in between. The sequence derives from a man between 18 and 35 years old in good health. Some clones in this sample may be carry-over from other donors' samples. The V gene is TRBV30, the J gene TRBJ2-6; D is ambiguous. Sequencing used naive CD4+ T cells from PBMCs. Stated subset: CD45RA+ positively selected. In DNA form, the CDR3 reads TGTGCCTGGACAGCGCGTAACGTCCTGACTTTC. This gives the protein CAWTARNVLTF.